The clone carrying this T cell receptor beta chain was recorded at least ten times. What it binds is unknown. This sample was taken from a study of T cells in Graves' hyperthyroidism and ophthalmopathy. Study-level information: Peripheral blood was taken when the disease was first diagnosed, before any treatment began. Study results and limitations: Median prediction lead before ophthalmopathy onset was around 6.9 months with the model.

V gave up 5 bases and J gave up 6 bases; unmatched junction bases: 9. CDR1 is DFQATT and CDR2 is SNEGSKA in the germline V gene (reference sequence). The CDR3 loop spans 14 amino acids. Using RNA transcripts as the source, TCR beta CDR3 regions were amplified. During a first-round RT-PCR of the TCR CDR3, the HTBI primer set was used. Each CDR3 protein is one row after TCRdb ran MiXCR on the multiplex PCR reads. In the table there are approximately 410,000 distinct CDR3 sequences, roughly 14% of which are singletons. The study included ophthalmopathy patients with Clinical Activity Score at least 3, NOSPECS grade at least 4 and duration under 3 months. Every diagnosis used clinical symptoms, serum thyroxine and TRAb, thyroid ultrasound and orbital computed tomography.

The sequencing input was blood. The chain recombines TRBV20-1 with TRBJ1-2, with 10 bases lining up with TRBD1. The clonotype originates from a man aged 18 to 35 with Graves' ophthalmopathy. The CDR3 region has the DNA TGCAGTGCTTTCCGGGACAGGGGACGAAATGGCTACACCTTC. Translated: CSAFRDRGRNGYTF.